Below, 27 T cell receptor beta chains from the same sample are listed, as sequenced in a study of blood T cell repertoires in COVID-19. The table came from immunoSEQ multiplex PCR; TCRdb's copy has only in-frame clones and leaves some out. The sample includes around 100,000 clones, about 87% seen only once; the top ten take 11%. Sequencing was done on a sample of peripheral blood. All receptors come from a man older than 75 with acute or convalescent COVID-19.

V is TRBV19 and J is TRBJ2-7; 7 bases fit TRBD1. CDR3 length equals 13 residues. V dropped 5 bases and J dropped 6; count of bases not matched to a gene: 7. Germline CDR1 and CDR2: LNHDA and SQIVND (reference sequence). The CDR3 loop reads CASSLTGESEQYF. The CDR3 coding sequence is TGTGCCAGTAGTCTCACAGGGGAGAGCGAGCAGTACTTC.

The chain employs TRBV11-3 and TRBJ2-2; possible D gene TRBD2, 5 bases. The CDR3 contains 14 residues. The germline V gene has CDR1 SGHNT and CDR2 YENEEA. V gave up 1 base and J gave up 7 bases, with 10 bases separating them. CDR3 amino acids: CASSLGGSHGELFF. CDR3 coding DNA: TGTGCCAGCAGCTTAGGTGGGAGCCACGGGGAGCTGTTTTTT.

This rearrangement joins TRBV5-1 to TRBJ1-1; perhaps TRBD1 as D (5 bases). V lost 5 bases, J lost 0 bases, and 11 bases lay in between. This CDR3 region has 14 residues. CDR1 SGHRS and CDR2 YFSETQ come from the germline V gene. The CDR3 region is CASRGLTLNTEAFF. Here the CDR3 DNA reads TGCGCCAGCAGGGGGCTAACTCTGAACACTGAAGCTTTCTTT.

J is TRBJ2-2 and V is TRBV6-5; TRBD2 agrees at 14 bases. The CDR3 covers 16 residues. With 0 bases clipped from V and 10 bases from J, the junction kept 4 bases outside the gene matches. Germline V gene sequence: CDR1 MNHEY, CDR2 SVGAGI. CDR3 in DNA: TGTGCCAGCAGTTACTCGGGACTAGCGGGAGCTAAGGAGCTGTTTTTT. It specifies CASSYSGLAGAKELFF.

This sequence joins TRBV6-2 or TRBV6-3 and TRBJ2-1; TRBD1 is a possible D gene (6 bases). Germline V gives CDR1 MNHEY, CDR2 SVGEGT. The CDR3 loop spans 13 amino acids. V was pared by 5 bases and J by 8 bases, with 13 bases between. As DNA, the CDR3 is TGTGCCAGCAGTGGCAGGGGAAGGGATGAGCAGTTCTTC. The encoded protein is CASSGRGRDEQFF.

CDR3 residues: CASSSEGPQETQYF. DNA of the CDR3: TGTGCCAGCAGCTCGGAGGGACCTCAAGAGACCCAGTACTTC. The genes are TRBV5-4 and TRBJ2-5, with a tentative D call TRBD2 (6 bases). The CDR3 spans 14 residues. Trimming removed 3 bases from V and 2 bases from J, with 11 bases in between. The V gene's germline CDR1 is SGHNT and CDR2 YYREEE (reference sequence).

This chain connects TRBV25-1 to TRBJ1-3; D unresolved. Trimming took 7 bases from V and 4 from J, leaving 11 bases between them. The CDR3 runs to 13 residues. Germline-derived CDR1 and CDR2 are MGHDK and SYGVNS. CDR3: CASTRTGGNTIYF. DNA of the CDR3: TGTGCCAGCACCCGGACGGGGGGAAACACCATATATTTT.

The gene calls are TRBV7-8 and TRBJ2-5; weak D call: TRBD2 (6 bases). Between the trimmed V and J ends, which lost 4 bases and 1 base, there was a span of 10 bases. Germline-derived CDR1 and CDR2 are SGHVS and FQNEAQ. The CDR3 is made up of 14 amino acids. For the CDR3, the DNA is TGTGCCAGCAGCTCCGGGACTTCCCAAGAGACCCAGTACTTC. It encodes CASSSGTSQETQYF.

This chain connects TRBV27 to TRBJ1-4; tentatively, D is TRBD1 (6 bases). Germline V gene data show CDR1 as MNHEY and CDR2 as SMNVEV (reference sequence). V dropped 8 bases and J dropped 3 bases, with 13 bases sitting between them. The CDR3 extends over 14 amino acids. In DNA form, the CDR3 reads TGTGCCAGCGGCTGGGGGCAAGCTAATGAAAAACTGTTTTTT. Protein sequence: CASGWGQANEKLFF.

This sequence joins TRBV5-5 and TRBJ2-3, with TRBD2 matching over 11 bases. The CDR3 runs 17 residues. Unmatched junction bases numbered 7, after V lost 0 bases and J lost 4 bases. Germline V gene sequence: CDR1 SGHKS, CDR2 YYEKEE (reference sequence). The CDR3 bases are TGTGCCAGCAGCTTGGATACTAGCGGGAGTTTCGCAGATACGCAGTATTTT. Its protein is CASSLDTSGSFADTQYF.

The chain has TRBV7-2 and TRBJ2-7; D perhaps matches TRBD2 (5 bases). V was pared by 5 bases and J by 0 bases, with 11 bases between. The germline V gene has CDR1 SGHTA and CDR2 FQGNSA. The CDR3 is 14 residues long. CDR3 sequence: CASSGNSVSYEQYF. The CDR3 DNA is TGTGCCAGCAGCGGCAATAGCGTCTCCTACGAGCAGTACTTC.

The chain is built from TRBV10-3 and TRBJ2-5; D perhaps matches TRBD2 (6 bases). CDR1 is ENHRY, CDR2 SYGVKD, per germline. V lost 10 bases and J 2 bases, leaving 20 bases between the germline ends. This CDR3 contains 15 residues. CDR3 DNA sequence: TGTGCCACTCAAAGCCGGGACTCGAGGCAAGAGACCCAGTACTTC. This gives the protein CATQSRDSRQETQYF.

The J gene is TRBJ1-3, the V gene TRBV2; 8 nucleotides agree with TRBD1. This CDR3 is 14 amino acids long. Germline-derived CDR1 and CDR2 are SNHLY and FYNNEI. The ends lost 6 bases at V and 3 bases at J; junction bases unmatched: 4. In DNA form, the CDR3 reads TGTGCCAGCAGCCAGGGGGCTGGTGGAAACACCATATATTTT. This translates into CASSQGAGGNTIYF.

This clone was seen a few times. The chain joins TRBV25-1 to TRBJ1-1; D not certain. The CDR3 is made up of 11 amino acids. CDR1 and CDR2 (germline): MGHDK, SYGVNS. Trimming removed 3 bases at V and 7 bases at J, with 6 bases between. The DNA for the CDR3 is TGTGCCAGCAGTGAGTCGGTTGAAGCTTTCTTT. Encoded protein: CASSESVEAFF.

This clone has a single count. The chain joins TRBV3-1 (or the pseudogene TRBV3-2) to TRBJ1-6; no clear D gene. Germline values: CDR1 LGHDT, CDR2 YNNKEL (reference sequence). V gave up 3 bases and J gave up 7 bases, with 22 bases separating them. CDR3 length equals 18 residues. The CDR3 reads CASSHGGRVGGPNSPLHF. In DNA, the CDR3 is TGTGCCAGCAGCCACGGTGGGCGGGTCGGAGGGCCCAATTCACCCCTCCACTTT.

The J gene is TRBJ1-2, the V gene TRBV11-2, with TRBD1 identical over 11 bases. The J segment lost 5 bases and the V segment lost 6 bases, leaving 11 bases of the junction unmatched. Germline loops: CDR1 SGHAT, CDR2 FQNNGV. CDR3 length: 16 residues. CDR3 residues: CASRRGQGDRGYGYTF. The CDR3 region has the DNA TGTGCCAGCAGGAGGGGACAGGGGGACCGGGGGTATGGCTACACCTTC.

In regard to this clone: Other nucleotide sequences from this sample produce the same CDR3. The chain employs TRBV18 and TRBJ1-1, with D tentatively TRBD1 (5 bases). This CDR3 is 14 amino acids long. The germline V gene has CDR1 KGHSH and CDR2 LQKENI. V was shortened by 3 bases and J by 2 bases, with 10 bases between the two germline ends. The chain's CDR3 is CASSPSDKNTEAFF. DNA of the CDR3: TGTGCCAGCTCACCTTCGGACAAAAACACTGAAGCTTTCTTT.

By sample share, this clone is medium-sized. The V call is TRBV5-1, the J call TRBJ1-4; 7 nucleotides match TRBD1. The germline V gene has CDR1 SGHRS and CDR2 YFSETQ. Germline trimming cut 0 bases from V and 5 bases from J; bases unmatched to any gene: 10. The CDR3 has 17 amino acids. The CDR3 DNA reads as TGCGCCAGCAGCTTGGCCGGTCGACAGGGAATAAATGAAAAACTGTTTTTT. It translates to CASSLAGRQGINEKLFF.

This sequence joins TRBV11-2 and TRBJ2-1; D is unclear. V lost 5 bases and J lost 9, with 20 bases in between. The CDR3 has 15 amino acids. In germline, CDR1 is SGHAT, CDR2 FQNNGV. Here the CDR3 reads CASSSSRWQVVEQFF. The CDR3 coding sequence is TGTGCCAGCAGCAGCTCCCGGTGGCAGGTAGTTGAGCAGTTCTTC.

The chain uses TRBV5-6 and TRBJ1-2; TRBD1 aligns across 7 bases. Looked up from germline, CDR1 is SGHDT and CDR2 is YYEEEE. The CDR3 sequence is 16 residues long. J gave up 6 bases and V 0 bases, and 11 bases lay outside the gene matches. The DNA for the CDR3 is TGTGCCAGCAGCTTGGGCAGTATAGGGGGCGTCAATGGCTACACCTTC. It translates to CASSLGSIGGVNGYTF.

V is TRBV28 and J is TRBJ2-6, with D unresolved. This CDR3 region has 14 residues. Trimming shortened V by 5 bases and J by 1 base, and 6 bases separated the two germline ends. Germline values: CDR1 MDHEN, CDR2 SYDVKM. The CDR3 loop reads CASSLRSGANVLTF. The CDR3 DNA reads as TGTGCCAGCAGTCTTAGATCTGGGGCCAACGTCCTGACTTTC.

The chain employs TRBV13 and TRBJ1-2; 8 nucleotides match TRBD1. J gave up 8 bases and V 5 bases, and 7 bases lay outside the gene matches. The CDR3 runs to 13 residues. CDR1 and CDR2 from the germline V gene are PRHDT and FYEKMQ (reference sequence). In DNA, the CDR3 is TGTGCCAGCAGCCGGACAGGGTCGAGAGGCTACACCTTC. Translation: CASSRTGSRGYTF.

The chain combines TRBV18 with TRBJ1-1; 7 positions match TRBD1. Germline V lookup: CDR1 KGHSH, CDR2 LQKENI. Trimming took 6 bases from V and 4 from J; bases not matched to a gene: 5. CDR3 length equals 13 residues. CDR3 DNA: TGTGCCAGCTCGTCCCAGGGGGGCACTGAAGCTTTCTTT. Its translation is CASSSQGGTEAFF.

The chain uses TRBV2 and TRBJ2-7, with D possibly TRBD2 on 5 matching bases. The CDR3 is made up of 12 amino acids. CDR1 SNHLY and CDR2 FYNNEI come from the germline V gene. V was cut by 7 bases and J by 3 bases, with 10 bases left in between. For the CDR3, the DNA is TGTGCCAGCATCGACTATATCTACGAGCAGTACTTC. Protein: CASIDYIYEQYF. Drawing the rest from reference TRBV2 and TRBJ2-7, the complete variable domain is EPEVTQTPSHQVTQMGQEVILRCVPISNHLYFYWYRQILGQKVEFLVSFYNNEISEKSEIFDDQFSVERPDGSNFTLKIRSTKLEDSAMYFCASIDYIYEQYFGPGTRLTVT.

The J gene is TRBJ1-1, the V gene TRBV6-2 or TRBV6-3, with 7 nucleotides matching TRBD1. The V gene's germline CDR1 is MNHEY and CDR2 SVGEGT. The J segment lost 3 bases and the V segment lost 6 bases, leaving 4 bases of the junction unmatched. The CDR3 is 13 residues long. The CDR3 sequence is CASSLTGYTEAFF. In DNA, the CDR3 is TGTGCCAGCAGCTTGACAGGGTACACTGAAGCTTTCTTT.

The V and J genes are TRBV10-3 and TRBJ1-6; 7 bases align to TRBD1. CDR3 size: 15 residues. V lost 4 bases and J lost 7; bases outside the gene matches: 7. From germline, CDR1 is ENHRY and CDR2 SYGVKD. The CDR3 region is CAISGVGDRNSPLHF. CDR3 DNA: TGTGCCATCAGTGGGGTAGGGGACAGAAATTCACCCCTCCACTTT.

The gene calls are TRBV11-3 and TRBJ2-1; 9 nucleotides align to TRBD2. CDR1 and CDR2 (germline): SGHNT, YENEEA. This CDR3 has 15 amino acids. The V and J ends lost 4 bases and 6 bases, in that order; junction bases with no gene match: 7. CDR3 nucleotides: TGTGCCAGCAGCTCCCCTGGGCGGGAGGGCAATGAGCAGTTCTTC. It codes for CASSSPGREGNEQFF.